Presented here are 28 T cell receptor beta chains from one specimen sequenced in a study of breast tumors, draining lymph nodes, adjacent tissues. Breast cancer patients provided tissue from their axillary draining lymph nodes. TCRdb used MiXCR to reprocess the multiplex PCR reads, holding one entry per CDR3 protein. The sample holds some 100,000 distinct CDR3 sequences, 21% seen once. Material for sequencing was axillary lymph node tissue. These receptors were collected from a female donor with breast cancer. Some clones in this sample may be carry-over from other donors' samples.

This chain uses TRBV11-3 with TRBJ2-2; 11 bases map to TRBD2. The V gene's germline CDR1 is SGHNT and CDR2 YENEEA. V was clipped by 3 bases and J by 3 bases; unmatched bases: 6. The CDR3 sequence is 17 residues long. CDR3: CASSFRVAGGYTGELFF. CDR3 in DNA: TGTGCCAGCAGCTTCCGTGTAGCGGGAGGGTACACCGGGGAGCTGTTTTTT.

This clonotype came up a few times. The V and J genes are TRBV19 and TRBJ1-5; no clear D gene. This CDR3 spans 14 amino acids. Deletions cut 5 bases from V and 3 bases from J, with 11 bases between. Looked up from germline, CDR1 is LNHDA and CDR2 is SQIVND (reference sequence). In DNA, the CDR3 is TGTGCCAGTAGTGGGGTGGCGTACAATCAGCCCCAGCATTTT. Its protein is CASSGVAYNQPQHF.

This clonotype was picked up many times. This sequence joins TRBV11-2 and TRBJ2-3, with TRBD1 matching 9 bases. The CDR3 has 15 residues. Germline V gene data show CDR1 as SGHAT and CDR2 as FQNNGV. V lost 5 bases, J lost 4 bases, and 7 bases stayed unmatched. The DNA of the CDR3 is TGTGCCAGCAGCGTAACGGGACAGGGCCCAGATACGCAGTATTTT. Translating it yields CASSVTGQGPDTQYF.

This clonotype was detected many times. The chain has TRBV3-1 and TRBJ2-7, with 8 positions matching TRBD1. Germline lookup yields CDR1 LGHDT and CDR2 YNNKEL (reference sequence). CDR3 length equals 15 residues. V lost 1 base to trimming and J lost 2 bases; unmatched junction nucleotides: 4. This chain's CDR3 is CASSQVYRGTYEQYF. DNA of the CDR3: TGTGCCAGCAGCCAAGTCTACAGGGGGACCTACGAGCAGTACTTC.

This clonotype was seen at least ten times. CDR3 residues: CASSLATWGNEKLFF. DNA of the CDR3: TGCGCCAGCAGCTTGGCCACTTGGGGTAATGAAAAACTGTTTTTT. V gene TRBV5-1 combines with J gene TRBJ1-4; D gene unclear. Germline values: CDR1 SGHRS, CDR2 YFSETQ. The ends were cut back, 0 bases at V and 4 bases at J, with 10 bases in the middle. The CDR3 contains 15 residues. The full variable domain, with the rest looked up from reference TRBV5-1 and TRBJ1-4, is KAGVTQTPRYLIKTRGQQVTLSCSPISGHRSVSWYQQTPGQGLQFLFEYFSETQRNKGNFPGRFSGRQFSNSRSEMNVSTLELGDSALYLCASSLATWGNEKLFFGSGTQLSVL.

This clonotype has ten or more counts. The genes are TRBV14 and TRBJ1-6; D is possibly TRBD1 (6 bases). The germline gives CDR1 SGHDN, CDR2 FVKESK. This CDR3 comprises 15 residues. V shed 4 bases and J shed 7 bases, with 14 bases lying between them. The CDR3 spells CASSPLGTLNSPLHF. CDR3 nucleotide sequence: TGTGCCAGCAGCCCCCTCGGGACATTAAATTCACCCCTCCACTTT.

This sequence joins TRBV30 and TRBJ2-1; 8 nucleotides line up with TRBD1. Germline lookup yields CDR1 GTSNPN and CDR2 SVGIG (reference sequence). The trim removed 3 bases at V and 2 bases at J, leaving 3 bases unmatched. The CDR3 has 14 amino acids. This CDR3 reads CAWSRGQTYNEQFF. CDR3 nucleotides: TGTGCCTGGAGCAGGGGGCAGACCTACAATGAGCAGTTCTTC.

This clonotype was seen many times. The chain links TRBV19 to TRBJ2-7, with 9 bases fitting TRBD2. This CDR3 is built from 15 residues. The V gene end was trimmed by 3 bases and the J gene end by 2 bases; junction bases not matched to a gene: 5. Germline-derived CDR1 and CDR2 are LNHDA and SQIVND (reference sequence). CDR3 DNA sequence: TGTGCCAGTAGTATTTTAGCGGGAGCCCCCTACGAGCAGTACTTC. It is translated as CASSILAGAPYEQYF.

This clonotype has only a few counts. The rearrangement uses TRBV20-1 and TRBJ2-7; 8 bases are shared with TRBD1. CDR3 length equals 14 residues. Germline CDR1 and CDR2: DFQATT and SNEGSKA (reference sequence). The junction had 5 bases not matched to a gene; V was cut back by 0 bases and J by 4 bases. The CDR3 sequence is CSARDFTGGYEQYF. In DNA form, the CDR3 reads TGCAGTGCTAGAGATTTTACAGGGGGGTACGAGCAGTACTTC.

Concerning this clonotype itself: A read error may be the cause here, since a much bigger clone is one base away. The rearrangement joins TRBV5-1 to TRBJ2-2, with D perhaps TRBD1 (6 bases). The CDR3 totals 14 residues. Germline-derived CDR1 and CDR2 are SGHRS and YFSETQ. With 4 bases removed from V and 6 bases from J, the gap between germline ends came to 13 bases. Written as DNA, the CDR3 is TGCGCCAGCAGCCCTTTACAGGGACCCGGGGAGCTGTTTTTT. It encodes CASSPLQGPGELFF.

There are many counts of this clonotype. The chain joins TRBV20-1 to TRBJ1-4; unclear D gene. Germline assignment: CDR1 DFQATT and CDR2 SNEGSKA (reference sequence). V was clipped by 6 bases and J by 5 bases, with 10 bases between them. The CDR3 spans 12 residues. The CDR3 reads CSARGNNEKLFF. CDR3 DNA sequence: TGCAGTGCGCGGGGTAACAATGAAAAACTGTTTTTT.

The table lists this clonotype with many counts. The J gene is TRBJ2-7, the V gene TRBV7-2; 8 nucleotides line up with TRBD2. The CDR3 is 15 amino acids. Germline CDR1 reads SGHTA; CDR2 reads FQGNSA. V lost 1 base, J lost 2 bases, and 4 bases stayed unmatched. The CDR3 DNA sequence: TGTGCCAGCAGCTTAGGTAGCGGGGCCACCTACGAGCAGTACTTC. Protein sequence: CASSLGSGATYEQYF.

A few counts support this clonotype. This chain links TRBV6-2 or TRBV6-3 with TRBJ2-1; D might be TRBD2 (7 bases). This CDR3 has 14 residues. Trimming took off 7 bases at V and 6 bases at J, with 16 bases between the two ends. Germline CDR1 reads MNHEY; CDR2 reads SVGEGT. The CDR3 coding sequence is TGTGCCAGCACCGATGGGGGGGGGGCCAATGAGCAGTTCTTC. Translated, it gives CASTDGGGANEQFF.

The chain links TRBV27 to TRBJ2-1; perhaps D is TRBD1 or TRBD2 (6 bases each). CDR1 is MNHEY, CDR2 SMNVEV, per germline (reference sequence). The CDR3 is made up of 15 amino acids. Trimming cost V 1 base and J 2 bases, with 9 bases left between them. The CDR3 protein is CASSLWGAPYNEQFF. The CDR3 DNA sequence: TGTGCCAGCAGTTTATGGGGGGCGCCCTACAATGAGCAGTTCTTC.

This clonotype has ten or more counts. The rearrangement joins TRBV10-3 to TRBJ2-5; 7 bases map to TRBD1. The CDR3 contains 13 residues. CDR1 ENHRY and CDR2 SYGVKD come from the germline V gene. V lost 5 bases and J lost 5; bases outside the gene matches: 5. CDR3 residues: CAISRQGGETQYF. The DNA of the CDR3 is TGTGCCATCAGTAGACAGGGCGGGGAGACCCAGTACTTC.

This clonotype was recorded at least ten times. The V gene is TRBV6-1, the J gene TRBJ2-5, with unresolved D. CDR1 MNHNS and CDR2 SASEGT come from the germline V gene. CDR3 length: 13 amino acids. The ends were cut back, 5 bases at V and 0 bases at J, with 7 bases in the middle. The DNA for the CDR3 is TGTGCCAGCAGTCCCACACACCAAGAGACCCAGTACTTC. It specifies CASSPTHQETQYF.

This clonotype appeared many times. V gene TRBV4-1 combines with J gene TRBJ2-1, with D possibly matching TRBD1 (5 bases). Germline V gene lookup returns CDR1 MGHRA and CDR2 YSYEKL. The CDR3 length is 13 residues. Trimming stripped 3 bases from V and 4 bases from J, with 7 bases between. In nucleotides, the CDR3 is TGCGCCAGCAGCCACAGGGAATACAATGAGCAGTTCTTC. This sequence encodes CASSHREYNEQFF.

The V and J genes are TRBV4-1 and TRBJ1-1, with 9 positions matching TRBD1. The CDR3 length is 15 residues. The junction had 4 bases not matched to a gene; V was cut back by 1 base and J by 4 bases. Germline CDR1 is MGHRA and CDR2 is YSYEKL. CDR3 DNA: TGCGCCAGCAGCCAAGTCAGGACAGGGGCCACTGAAGCTTTCTTT. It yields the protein CASSQVRTGATEAFF.

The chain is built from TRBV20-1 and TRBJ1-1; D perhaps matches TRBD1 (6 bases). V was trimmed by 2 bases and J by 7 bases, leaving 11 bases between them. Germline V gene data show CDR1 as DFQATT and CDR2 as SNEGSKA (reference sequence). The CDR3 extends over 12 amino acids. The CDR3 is CSARKLDSEAFF. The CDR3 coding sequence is TGCAGTGCTAGAAAACTGGACAGTGAAGCTTTCTTT.

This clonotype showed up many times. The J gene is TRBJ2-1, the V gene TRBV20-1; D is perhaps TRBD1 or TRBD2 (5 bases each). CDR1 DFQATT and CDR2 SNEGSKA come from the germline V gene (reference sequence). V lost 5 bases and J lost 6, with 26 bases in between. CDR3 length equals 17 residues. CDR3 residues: CSAGPLVGTTKSNEQFF. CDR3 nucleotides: TGCAGTGCTGGCCCCCTGGTTGGGACCACAAAAAGCAATGAGCAGTTCTTC.

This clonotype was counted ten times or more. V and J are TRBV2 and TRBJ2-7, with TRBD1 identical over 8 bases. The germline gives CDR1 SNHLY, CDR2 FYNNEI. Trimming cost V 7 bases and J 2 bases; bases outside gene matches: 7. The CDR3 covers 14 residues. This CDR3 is CASKPGQATYEQYF. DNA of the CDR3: TGTGCCAGCAAACCGGGACAGGCCACCTACGAGCAGTACTTC.

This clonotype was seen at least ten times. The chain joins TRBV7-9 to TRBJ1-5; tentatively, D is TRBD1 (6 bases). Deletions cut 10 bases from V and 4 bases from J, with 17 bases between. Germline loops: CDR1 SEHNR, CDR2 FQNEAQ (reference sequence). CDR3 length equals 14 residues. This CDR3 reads CAIAGAGPNQPQHF. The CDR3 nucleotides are TGTGCCATCGCGGGGGCAGGACCAAATCAGCCCCAGCATTTT.

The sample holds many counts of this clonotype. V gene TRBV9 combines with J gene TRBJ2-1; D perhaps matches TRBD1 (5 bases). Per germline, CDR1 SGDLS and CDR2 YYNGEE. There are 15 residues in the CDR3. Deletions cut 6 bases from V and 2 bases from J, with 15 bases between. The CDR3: CASTNQGFPYNEQFF. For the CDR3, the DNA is TGTGCCAGCACCAACCAGGGTTTCCCCTACAATGAGCAGTTCTTC.

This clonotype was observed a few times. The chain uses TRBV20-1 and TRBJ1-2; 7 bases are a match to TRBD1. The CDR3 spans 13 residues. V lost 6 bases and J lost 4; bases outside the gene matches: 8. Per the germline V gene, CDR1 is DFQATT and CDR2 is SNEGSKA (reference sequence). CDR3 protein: CSAKTGIIYGYTF. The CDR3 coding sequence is TGCAGTGCGAAGACAGGGATTATCTATGGCTACACCTTC.

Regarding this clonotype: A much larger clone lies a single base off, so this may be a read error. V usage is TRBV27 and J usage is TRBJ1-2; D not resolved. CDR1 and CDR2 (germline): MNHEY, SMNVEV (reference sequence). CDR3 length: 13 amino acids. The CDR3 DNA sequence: TGTGCCGGCAGTTTAAATTCTAACTATGGCTACACCTTC. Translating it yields CAGSLNSNYGYTF.

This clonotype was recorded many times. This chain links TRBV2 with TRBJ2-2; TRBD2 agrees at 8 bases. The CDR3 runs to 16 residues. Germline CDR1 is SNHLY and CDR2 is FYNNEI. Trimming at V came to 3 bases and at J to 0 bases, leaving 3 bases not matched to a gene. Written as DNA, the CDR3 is TGTGCCAGCAGTGACAGTAGCGGGGCGAACACCGGGGAGCTGTTTTTT. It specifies CASSDSSGANTGELFF.

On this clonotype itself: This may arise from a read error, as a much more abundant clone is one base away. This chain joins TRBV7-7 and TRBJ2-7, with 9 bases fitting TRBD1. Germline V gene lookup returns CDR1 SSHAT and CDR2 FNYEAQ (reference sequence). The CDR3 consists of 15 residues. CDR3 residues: CASSLEPGQGNEQYF. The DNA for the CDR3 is TGTGCTAGCAGCTTAGAACCGGGACAGGGTAACGAGCAGTACTTC.

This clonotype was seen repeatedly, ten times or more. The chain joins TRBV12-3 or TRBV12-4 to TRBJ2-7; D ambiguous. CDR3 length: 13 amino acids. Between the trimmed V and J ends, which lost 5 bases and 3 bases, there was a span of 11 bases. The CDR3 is CASSPSNIYEQYF. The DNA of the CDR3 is TGTGCCAGCAGTCCTTCAAACATCTACGAGCAGTACTTC.